These 27 T cell receptor beta chains were all obtained from the same sample, sequenced in a study of CD8+CD57+ T cells in acquired aplastic anemia. CD8+CD57+ cell expansion had been shown by flow cytometry in patients chosen for sequencing. Genomic DNA, serving as template, underwent TCR beta VDJ and CDR3 profiling. Each CDR3 protein gets one entry after TCRdb re-called the reads with MiXCR. The sample has approximately 170,000 distinct CDR3 sequences; less than 50% are singletons. The sequencing input was sorted CD4+, CD8+, or CD8+CD57+ T cells (not recorded which) from PBMCs. The receptor set was obtained from a human donor with aplastic anemia.

This clonotype was recorded many times. The genes are TRBV6-1 and TRBJ2-1; D is unclear. The V end lost 6 bases, the J end lost 5 bases, and 14 bases lay between the germline ends. CDR1 and CDR2 from the germline V gene are MNHNS and SASEGT. The CDR3 is made up of 14 amino acids. CDR3 DNA sequence: TGTGCCAGCAGGCAAGGAGTCGCTAACAATGAGCAGTTCTTC. Its translation: CASRQGVANNEQFF.

The sample holds many counts of this clonotype. The CDR3 DNA reads as TGTGCCAGTAGTTTGAGGACAGGCTACGAGCAGTACGTC. Its translation is CASSLRTGYEQYV. This chain joins TRBV19 and TRBJ2-7; 7 nucleotides match TRBD1. The J segment lost 3 bases and the V segment lost 5 bases, leaving 4 bases of the junction unmatched. The CDR3 totals 13 residues. CDR1 is LNHDA, CDR2 SQIVND, per germline (reference sequence).

This clonotype has at least ten counts. This chain links TRBV5-5 with TRBJ1-5, with D maybe TRBD1 (5 bases). The germline V gene encodes CDR1 SGHKS and CDR2 YYEKEE (reference sequence). The CDR3 is made up of 15 amino acids. The germline V and J ends were trimmed by 5 bases and 4 bases, with 16 bases remaining between them. CDR3 residues: CASSETGTVNQPQHF. Written as DNA, the CDR3 is TGTGCCAGCAGTGAAACCGGGACCGTGAATCAGCCCCAGCATTTT.

The chain uses TRBV15 and TRBJ2-1, with TRBD1 as a possible D gene (7 bases). Deletions cut 5 bases from V and 3 bases from J, with 14 bases between. The germline V gene has CDR1 LNHNV and CDR2 YYDKDF (reference sequence). The CDR3 runs to 15 residues. This CDR3 reads CATSGGTVGYNEQFF. CDR3 sequence (DNA): TGTGCCACCAGCGGAGGGACAGTAGGCTACAATGAGCAGTTCTTC.

This clonotype was counted at least ten times. The chain is built from TRBV14 and TRBJ2-1; 8 bases map to TRBD2. The CDR3 has 15 amino acids. Trimming removed 3 bases from V and 0 bases from J; junction bases left unmatched: 1. Germline assignment: CDR1 SGHDN and CDR2 FVKESK. The CDR3 nucleotides read TGTGCCAGCAGCCATAGCGGGAACTCCTACAATGAGCAGTTCTTC. Translating it yields CASSHSGNSYNEQFF.

The chain couples TRBV10-3 to TRBJ1-1; 8 bases match TRBD1. This CDR3 is 15 amino acids long. Germline assignment: CDR1 ENHRY and CDR2 SYGVKD. After removal of 0 bases from V and 5 bases from J, the junction contained 5 bases not matched to a gene. This chain's CDR3 is CAISESGTGGTEAFF. CDR3 nucleotide sequence: TGTGCCATCAGTGAGTCGGGGACAGGAGGGACTGAAGCTTTCTTT.

Regarding this clonotype: Its ends do not fully match the called genes, so a read error is possible. This chain uses TRBV2 with TRBJ1-6; possibly TRBD1 for D (6 bases). This CDR3 contains 15 residues. Per the germline V gene, CDR1 is SNHLY and CDR2 is FYNNEI. In nucleotides, the CDR3 is TGTGCCAGCAGGGAAGGGGGGGTTAATAATTCACCCCTCCACTTT. It codes for CASREGGVNNSPLHF.

Only one count was recorded for this clonotype. The chain uses TRBV11-2 and TRBJ2-1; 8 bases are a match to TRBD1. The CDR3 runs 15 residues. Trimming cost V 4 bases and J 6 bases; bases outside gene matches: 8. Germline assignment: CDR1 SGHAT and CDR2 FQNNGV. In DNA form, the CDR3 reads TGTGCCAGCAGCTCCCCCTCGGACAGGGTCAATGAGCAGTTCTTC. It translates to CASSSPSDRVNEQFF.

This clonotype has at least ten counts. This rearrangement joins TRBV2 to TRBJ1-6, with D possibly TRBD1 on 6 matching bases. Germline V gene sequence: CDR1 SNHLY, CDR2 FYNNEI. The ends were cut back, 7 bases at V and 5 bases at J, with 15 bases in the middle. The CDR3 covers 15 residues. For the CDR3, the DNA is TGTGCCAGCAAGAAGGGGGGACAAAATAATTCACCCCTCCACTTT. Protein product: CASKKGGQNNSPLHF.

This clonotype was observed a single time. This rearrangement joins TRBV3-1 to TRBJ2-7, with 7 bases aligning to TRBD2. Germline V CDR1 and CDR2: LGHDT, YNNKEL (reference sequence). V was clipped by 1 base and J by 0 bases; unmatched bases: 6. The CDR3 loop spans 16 amino acids. The chain's CDR3 is CASSQVRSGDSYEQYF. As DNA, the CDR3 is TGTGCCAGCAGCCAAGTAAGAAGCGGGGACTCCTACGAGCAGTACTTC.

This clonotype was seen ten or more times. The V call is TRBV19, the J call TRBJ1-1, with a tentative D call TRBD1 (5 bases). The CDR3 length is 17 residues. Trimming left V 7 bases short and J 1 base short, with 22 bases between. CDR1 is LNHDA, CDR2 SQIVND, per germline (reference sequence). CDR3 bases: TGTGCCAGTATGAATTTGAGGGGCCCCTCTCGGAACACTGAAGCTTTCTTT. Its protein product is CASMNLRGPSRNTEAFF.

The rearrangement uses TRBV19 and TRBJ1-5; D gene unclear. Germline V gene sequence: CDR1 LNHDA, CDR2 SQIVND (reference sequence). There are 13 residues in the CDR3. V was cut by 0 bases and J by 4 bases, with 4 bases left in between. CDR3 sequence reads: CASSIEGNQPQHF. The CDR3 DNA reads as TGTGCCAGTAGTATAGAGGGGAATCAGCCCCAGCATTTT.

The genes are TRBV10-3 and TRBJ2-5; the match to TRBD1 covers 9 bases. The CDR3 consists of 15 residues. Germline assignment: CDR1 ENHRY and CDR2 SYGVKD. V lost 6 bases, J lost 5 bases, and 10 bases stayed unmatched. Here the CDR3 DNA reads TGTGCCATCAGCCCCTCGGGACAGGGTGGGGAGACCCAGTACTTC. Its translation is CAISPSGQGGETQYF.

Of note for this clonotype: This could be a read error, since a much larger clone is one nucleotide away. This rearrangement joins TRBV30 to TRBJ2-5; TRBD1 is a possible D gene (6 bases). Germline CDR1 reads GTSNPN; CDR2 reads SVGIG (reference sequence). The CDR3 spans 14 residues. The CDR3 DNA reads as TGTGCCTGGAGTTGGGTACAGGGACAAGAGGCCCAGTACTTC. It encodes CAWSWVQGQEAQYF.

In the case of this clonotype: A much bigger clone sits one base away, suggesting this may be a read error. The rearrangement links TRBV5-6 to TRBJ1-1, with D tentatively TRBD1 (6 bases). Looked up from germline, CDR1 is SGHDT and CDR2 is YYEEEE. The CDR3 is 14 residues long. The CDR3 region is CAGSFWGLNTEAFF. The CDR3 DNA follows: TGTGCCGGCAGCTTCTGGGGGCTTAACACTGAAGCTTTCTTT.

The gene calls are TRBV7-8 and TRBJ1-4; TRBD1 might be the D (6 bases). The germline V gene has CDR1 SGHVS and CDR2 FQNEAQ. V was clipped by 5 bases and J by 8 bases, with 12 bases between them. The CDR3 contains 13 residues. The CDR3: CASSPGVEEKLFF. The CDR3 DNA reads as TGTGCCAGCAGCCCAGGGGTGGAGGAAAAACTGTTTTTT.

The rearrangement uses TRBV14 and TRBJ2-7, with 7 bases fitting TRBD1. CDR1 is SGHDN, CDR2 FVKESK, per germline. V lost 1 base and J lost 1; bases outside the gene matches: 7. This CDR3 contains 16 residues. CDR3 DNA: TGTGCCAGCAGCCAAGCGTCCGGGACAGAGTCCTACGAGCAGTACTTC. Translated: CASSQASGTESYEQYF.

This clonotype has only one observation. This could be a read error, since a much larger clone is one nucleotide away. The chain employs TRBV12-3 or TRBV12-4 and TRBJ1-3; 8 bases map to TRBD1. The CDR3 is 14 residues long. CDR3 in DNA: TGTGCCAGCAGTCCGGACAGGGCTGGAAGCACCATATATTTT. It is translated as CASSPDRAGSTIYF.

The chain recombines TRBV3-1 with TRBJ2-2, with D possibly TRBD1 on 6 matching bases. The CDR3 loop spans 15 amino acids. CDR1 and CDR2 from the germline V gene are LGHDT and YNNKEL (reference sequence). V was shortened by 6 bases and J by 7 bases, with 18 bases between the two germline ends. The CDR3 spells CASSQGSRNLGELFF. The CDR3 DNA follows: TGTGCCAGCAGTCAGGGGTCTCGGAACCTCGGGGAGCTGTTTTTT.

The chain couples TRBV19 to TRBJ1-5; TRBD1 agrees at 10 bases. Germline V lookup: CDR1 LNHDA, CDR2 SQIVND (reference sequence). The CDR3 has 15 residues. Trimming took 10 bases from V and 6 from J; bases not matched to a gene: 12. Here the CDR3 DNA reads TGTGCCACCAACTACGGGACAGGGGACGGTCAGCCCCAGCATTTT. This encodes CATNYGTGDGQPQHF.

This chain connects TRBV5-1 to TRBJ2-1; no clear D gene. CDR3 length: 12 amino acids. The germline gives CDR1 SGHRS, CDR2 YFSETQ. V shed 0 bases and J shed 11 bases, with 9 bases lying between them. As DNA, the CDR3 is TGCGCCAGCAGCTTGGATCCCTCACAGCAGTTCTTC. It specifies CASSLDPSQQFF.

This clonotype was counted a few times. The chain is built from TRBV12-5 and TRBJ2-1; D uncertain. Germline assignment: CDR1 LGHNT and CDR2 FRNRAP. The CDR3 spans 15 residues. The ends were cut back, 6 bases at V and 0 bases at J, with 12 bases in the middle. CDR3 residues: CASGFGLGSYNEQFF. CDR3 sequence (DNA): TGTGCTAGTGGCTTCGGGTTGGGCTCCTACAATGAGCAGTTCTTC.

This clonotype was recorded many times. The chain combines TRBV20-1 with TRBJ1-1; the D is unclear. Per germline, CDR1 DFQATT and CDR2 SNEGSKA (reference sequence). The CDR3 covers 12 residues. V lost 6 bases and J 1 base, leaving 9 bases between the germline ends. The CDR3 DNA is TGCAGTGCAGGAAGGAGGAACACTGAAGCTTTCTTT. Protein sequence: CSAGRRNTEAFF.

The V call is TRBV30, the J call TRBJ2-2, with D possibly TRBD1 on 5 matching bases. With 2 bases removed from V and 4 bases from J, the gap between germline ends came to 20 bases. This CDR3 has 17 amino acids. CDR1 is GTSNPN and CDR2 is SVGIG in the germline V gene (reference sequence). CDR3: CAWSKGGSRETTGELFF. CDR3 nucleotide sequence: TGTGCCTGGAGTAAGGGTGGATCCAGGGAAACCACCGGGGAGCTGTTTTTT.

The rearrangement uses TRBV20-1 and TRBJ1-6; D is undetermined. The germline V gene encodes CDR1 DFQATT and CDR2 SNEGSKA (reference sequence). The CDR3 is 12 residues long. V lost 3 bases to trimming and J lost 7 bases, with 7 bases between them. The CDR3 nucleotides read TGCAGTGCTAGGAGGGCGAATTCACCCCTCCACTTT. Its protein is CSARRANSPLHF.

The chain has TRBV10-3 and TRBJ2-3, with D uncertain. Germline CDR1 and CDR2: ENHRY and SYGVKD. This CDR3 is built from 13 residues. The CDR3 is CAIALAGTDTQYF. The CDR3 bases are TGTGCTATCGCCCTGGCCGGCACAGATACGCAGTATTTT.

This clonotype was observed at least ten times. V and J are TRBV5-8 and TRBJ2-7; D might be TRBD1 or TRBD2, each matching 5 bases. Looked up from germline, CDR1 is SGHTS and CDR2 is YDEGEE. This CDR3 comprises 13 residues. V lost 3 bases and J lost 7, with 14 bases in between. The CDR3, as DNA: TGTGCCAGCAGCTACCTTGGGGGTGGGGAGCAGTACGTC. Encoded protein: CASSYLGGGEQYV.